The next 12 T cell receptor beta chains were all read from a single sample in a study of T cells in women clearing cervical HPV infection. The table came from immunoSEQ multiplex PCR; TCRdb's copy has only in-frame clones and leaves some out. The sample has under 35,000 clones. Sample: blood buffy coat. Receptors were obtained from a woman between 18 and 75 years old with a cervical HPV16 infection that either progressed to CIN3+ or cleared (not recorded which).

The CDR3: CASSPNPPATNEKLFF. The CDR3 DNA, read in part, is TGTGCCAGCTCACCAAACCCGCCGGCAACTAATGAAAAA. The V call is TRBV18, the J call TRBJ1-4; D gene uncertain. The sequence runs out 3 residues before the end of the CDR3; the remainder is reconstructed from the germline J gene. Trimming shortened V by 2 bases and J by 0 bases, and 10 bases separated the two germline ends. The CDR3 totals 16 residues. The V gene's germline CDR1 is KGHSH and CDR2 LQKENI.

Details on this clone: The read gets to within 3 residues of the CDR3 end, and the germline J gene fills in the rest. The chain carries TRBV19 and TRBJ2-1; 12 nucleotides agree with TRBD2. The CDR3 has 15 amino acids. V lost 7 bases, J lost 3 bases, and 4 bases stayed unmatched. From germline, CDR1 is LNHDA and CDR2 SQIVND (reference sequence). The DNA read from the CDR3 is TGTGCCAGTACCCGACTAGCGGGAGACTACAATGAG. Translated, it gives CASTRLAGDYNE. The full CDR3 protein is CASTRLAGDYNEQFF.

For this clone: The read finishes 3 residues shy of the CDR3 end, and the germline J gene is used to complete it. The V and J genes are TRBV18 and TRBJ2-3; 8 positions match TRBD1. The ends lost 3 bases at V and 2 bases at J; junction bases unmatched: 1. Germline V CDR1 and CDR2: KGHSH, LQKENI. The CDR3 spans 14 residues. This chain's CDR3 is CASSPTGVTDTQYF. Partial CDR3 DNA: TGTGCCAGCTCACCGACAGGGGTCACAGATACG.

As to this clone: The read terminates 3 residues before the CDR3 end, so the remaining end is supplied by the germline J gene. V usage is TRBV13 and J usage is TRBJ1-1; 7 nucleotides line up with TRBD1. The CDR3 consists of 16 residues. With 1 base clipped from V and 3 bases from J, the junction kept 8 bases outside the gene matches. Per germline, CDR1 PRHDT and CDR2 FYEKMQ (reference sequence). The CDR3 here is CASSLEGARTDTEAFF. The sequenced part of the CDR3 DNA is TGTGCCAGCAGCTTAGAGGGGGCGAGGACTGACACTGAA.

As concerns this clone: The read falls 3 residues short of the CDR3 end, and the missing part is taken from the germline J gene. V and J are TRBV7-2 and TRBJ2-7; TRBD2 aligns across 9 bases. The CDR3 totals 14 residues. J was trimmed by 0 bases and V by 5 bases; bases with no gene match: 2. Looked up from germline, CDR1 is SGHTA and CDR2 is FQGNSA. CDR3 region: CASSPGLASYEQYF. The sequenced part of the CDR3 DNA is TGTGCCAGCAGCCCGGGACTAGCCTCCTACGAG.

Regarding this clone: The read halts 3 residues ahead of the CDR3 end, with the missing end drawn from the germline J gene. This chain uses TRBV5-1 with TRBJ2-3; 7 positions agree with TRBD2. This CDR3 region has 16 residues. J lost 6 bases, V lost 4 bases, and 14 bases had no gene match. CDR1 and CDR2 (germline): SGHRS, YFSETQ. CDR3 amino acids: CASSRASGIRRDTQYF. CDR3 DNA (partial): TGCGCCAGCAGCCGGGCCAGCGGGATAAGAAGGGATACG.

Remarks on this clone: The read comes to an end 3 residues before the CDR3 does, leaving the germline J gene to fill in the end. The chain combines TRBV7-9 with TRBJ2-3; 8 nucleotides align to TRBD2. Germline V gives CDR1 SEHNR, CDR2 FQNEAQ (reference sequence). The CDR3 has 15 residues. V was clipped by 5 bases and J by 2 bases; unmatched bases: 6. CDR3 DNA (partial): TGTGCCAGCAGCCACCGGACTAGCTTCACAGATACG. This sequence encodes CASSHRTSFTDT. The complete CDR3 reads CASSHRTSFTDTQYF.

Regarding this clone: The read halts 3 residues ahead of the CDR3 end, with the missing end drawn from the germline J gene. Other DNA sequences within the sample encode an identical CDR3. The rearrangement links TRBV20-1 to TRBJ1-3; 7 bases match TRBD1. The CDR3 totals 15 residues. After removal of 0 bases from V and 0 bases from J, the junction contained 2 bases not matched to a gene. CDR1 and CDR2 (germline): DFQATT, SNEGSKA (reference sequence). The CDR3 loop reads CSARDGTASGNTIYF. The CDR3 DNA, read in part, is TGCAGTGCTAGAGATGGGACAGCCTCTGGAAACACC.

In regard to this clone: The read ends 3 residues shy of where the CDR3 ends; the end is completed using the germline J gene. The chain employs TRBV19 and TRBJ2-1; 8 nucleotides agree with TRBD2. Germline V lookup: CDR1 LNHDA, CDR2 SQIVND (reference sequence). The CDR3 sequence is 13 residues long. V was clipped by 9 bases and J by 3 bases; unmatched bases: 4. CDR3 sequence reads: CASRGGFYNEQFF. CDR3 bases read: TGTGCCAGCCGGGGGGGGTTCTACAATGAG. Supplemented by reference TRBV19 and TRBJ2-1, the full variable domain reads DGGITQSPKYLFRKEGQNVTLSCEQNLNHDAMYWYRQDPGQGLRLIYYSQIVNDFQKGDIAEGYSVSREKKESFPLTVTSAQKNPTAFYLCASRGGFYNEQFFGPGTRLTVL.

Concerning this clone: The missing CDR3 end, 3 residues past where the read stops, is filled in from the germline J gene. The V call is TRBV20-1, the J call TRBJ2-5; D not resolved. The CDR3 sequence is 14 residues long. V was pared by 3 bases and J by 4 bases, with 15 bases between. CDR1 is DFQATT, CDR2 SNEGSKA, per germline (reference sequence). CDR3: CSARRTGLRETQYF. The sequenced part of the CDR3 DNA is TGCAGTGCTAGGCGTACCGGGTTGAGAGAGACC.

As to this clone: The CDR3 end lies 3 residues beyond the end of the read and is filled in from the germline J gene. V and J are TRBV19 and TRBJ2-3; 10 nucleotides match TRBD2. The germline gives CDR1 LNHDA, CDR2 SQIVND (reference sequence). This CDR3 contains 17 residues. Trimming cost V 5 bases and J 2 bases; bases outside gene matches: 10. The DNA read from the CDR3 is TGTGCCAGTAGTGCCTGGAAACTAGCGGGGTTCACAGATACG. Its protein is CASSAWKLAGFTDT. The whole CDR3 protein is CASSAWKLAGFTDTQYF.

Regarding this clone: Read data end 3 residues before the CDR3 end; the end is taken from the germline J gene. The rearrangement joins TRBV7-9 to TRBJ1-1; TRBD1 matches 9 bases. This CDR3 comprises 15 residues. Per germline, CDR1 SEHNR and CDR2 FQNEAQ (reference sequence). CDR3 bases read: TGTGCCAGCACCAAATTCCGGGACAGGGTTTCGGAA. Its protein is CASTKFRDRVSE. The whole CDR3 region reads CASTKFRDRVSEAFF.